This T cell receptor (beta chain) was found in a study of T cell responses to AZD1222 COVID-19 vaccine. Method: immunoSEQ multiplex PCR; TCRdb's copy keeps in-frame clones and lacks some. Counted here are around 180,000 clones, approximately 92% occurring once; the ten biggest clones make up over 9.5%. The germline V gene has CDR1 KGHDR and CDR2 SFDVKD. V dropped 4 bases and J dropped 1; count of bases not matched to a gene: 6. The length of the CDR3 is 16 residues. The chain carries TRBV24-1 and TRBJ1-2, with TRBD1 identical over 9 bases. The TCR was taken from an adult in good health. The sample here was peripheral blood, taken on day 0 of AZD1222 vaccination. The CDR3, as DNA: TGTGCCACCAGTGAGCCGGGACAGGGACATAACTATGGCTACACCTTC. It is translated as CATSEPGQGHNYGYTF.